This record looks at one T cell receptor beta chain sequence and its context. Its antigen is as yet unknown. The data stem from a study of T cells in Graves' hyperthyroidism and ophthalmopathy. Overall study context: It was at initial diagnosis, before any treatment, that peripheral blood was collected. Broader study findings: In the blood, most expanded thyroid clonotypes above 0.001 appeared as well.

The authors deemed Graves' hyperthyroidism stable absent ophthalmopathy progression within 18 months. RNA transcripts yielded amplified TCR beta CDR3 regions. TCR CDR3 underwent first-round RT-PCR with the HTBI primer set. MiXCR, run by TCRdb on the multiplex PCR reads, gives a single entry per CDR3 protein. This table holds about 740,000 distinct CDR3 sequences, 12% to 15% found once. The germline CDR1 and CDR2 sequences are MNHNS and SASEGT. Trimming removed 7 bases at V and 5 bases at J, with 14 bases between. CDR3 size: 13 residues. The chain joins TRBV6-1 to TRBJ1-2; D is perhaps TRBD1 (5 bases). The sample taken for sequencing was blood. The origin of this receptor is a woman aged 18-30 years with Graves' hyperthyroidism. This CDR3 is CASTMTALYGYTF. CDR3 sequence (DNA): TGTGCCAGCACCATGACAGCTCTATATGGCTACACCTTC.